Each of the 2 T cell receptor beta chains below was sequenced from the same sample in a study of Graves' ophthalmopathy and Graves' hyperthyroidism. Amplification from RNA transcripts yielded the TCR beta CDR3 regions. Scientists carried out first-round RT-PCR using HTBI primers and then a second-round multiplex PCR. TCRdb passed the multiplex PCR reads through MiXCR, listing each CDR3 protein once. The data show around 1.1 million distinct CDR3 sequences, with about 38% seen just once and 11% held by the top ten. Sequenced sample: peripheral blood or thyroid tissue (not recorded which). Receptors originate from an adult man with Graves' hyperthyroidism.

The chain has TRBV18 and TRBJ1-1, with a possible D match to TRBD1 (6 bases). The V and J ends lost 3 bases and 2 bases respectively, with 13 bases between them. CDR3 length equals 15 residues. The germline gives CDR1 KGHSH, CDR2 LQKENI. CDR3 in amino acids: CASSPRTALNTEAFF. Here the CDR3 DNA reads TGTGCCAGCTCACCCAGGACAGCTCTAAACACTGAAGCTTTCTTT.

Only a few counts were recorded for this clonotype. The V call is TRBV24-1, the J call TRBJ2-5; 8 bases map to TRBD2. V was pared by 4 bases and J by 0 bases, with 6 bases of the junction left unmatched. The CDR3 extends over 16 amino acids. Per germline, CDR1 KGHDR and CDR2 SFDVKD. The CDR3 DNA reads TGTGCCACCAGTGACGTTAGCGGGACGTACCAAGAGACCCAGTACTTC. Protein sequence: CATSDVSGTYQETQYF.